What follows are 11 T cell receptor beta chains derived from one specimen sequenced in a study of T cell responses to AZD1222 COVID-19 vaccine (dated by TCRdb to 2020 to 2022). The time point label corresponds to: about 28 days (+/-7) after the second vaccine dose. Library preparation employed the immunoSEQ multiplex PCR assay. As stored in TCRdb, this immuneACCESS dataset retains in-frame rearrangements with V and J assigned. A fraction of the clones does not appear; measured against another copy, unresolved V genes explain less than half of the discrepancy, and the remainder lacks a known reason. The sample yields approximately 150,000 clones; around 90% were counted once. 1.9% of the sample rests with the top ten. Sequencing was performed on peripheral blood, taken 28 days after the second AZD1222 dose. The receptors shown here come from an adult who received the AZD1222 COVID-19 vaccine.

The rearrangement links TRBV2 to TRBJ1-2; D is unresolved. From germline, CDR1 is SNHLY and CDR2 FYNNEI. V was trimmed by 5 bases and J by 6 bases, leaving 16 bases between them. The CDR3 loop spans 14 amino acids. This CDR3 reads CASSSVLLVDGYTF. The CDR3 DNA is TGTGCCAGCAGTAGCGTTTTATTAGTTGATGGCTACACCTTC.

The rearrangement joins TRBV6-5 to TRBJ1-6, with D tentatively TRBD1 (6 bases). The V and J ends lost 0 bases and 9 bases respectively, with 12 bases between them. This CDR3 contains 15 residues. Looked up from germline, CDR1 is MNHEY and CDR2 is SVGAGI. CDR3 loop: CASSYSDSGASPLHF. The CDR3 region has the DNA TGTGCCAGCAGTTACTCGGACTCGGGGGCTTCACCCCTCCACTTT.

The genes are TRBV2 and TRBJ1-1; 7 bases line up with TRBD1. The CDR3 sequence is 14 residues long. The germline V gene has CDR1 SNHLY and CDR2 FYNNEI. V lost 8 bases to trimming and J lost 1 base; unmatched junction nucleotides: 7. CDR3 sequence: CASEEDRANTEAFF. DNA for the CDR3: TGTGCCAGCGAGGAAGACAGGGCGAACACTGAAGCTTTCTTT.

The chain joins TRBV18 to TRBJ1-4, with D perhaps TRBD1 (6 bases). Germline V CDR1 and CDR2: KGHSH, LQKENI. The CDR3 runs to 13 residues. The ends were cut back, 5 bases at V and 5 bases at J, with 9 bases in the middle. The CDR3 sequence: CASSVDSNEKLFF. The CDR3 coding sequence is TGTGCCAGCTCAGTGGACAGCAATGAAAAACTGTTTTTT.

The CDR3 sequence: CATSDFRAVSPYEQYF. CDR3 nucleotide sequence: TGTGCCACCAGTGATTTCAGGGCCGTCAGCCCCTACGAGCAGTACTTC. The chain recombines TRBV24-1 with TRBJ2-7; D might be TRBD1 (5 bases). The CDR3 has 16 residues. The germline V and J ends were trimmed by 1 base and 2 bases, with 14 bases remaining between them. Germline CDR1 is KGHDR and CDR2 is SFDVKD.

This chain uses TRBV2 with TRBJ1-1; D may be TRBD1 (6 bases). Trimming removed 6 bases at V and 5 bases at J, with 16 bases between. The CDR3 consists of 14 residues. Per germline, CDR1 SNHLY and CDR2 FYNNEI. The CDR3 nucleotides are TGTGCCAGCAGGGCCCCCGGGGGCTGGACTGAAGCTTTCTTT. It codes for CASRAPGGWTEAFF. Combining the CDR3 with reference TRBV2 and TRBJ1-1 gives the whole variable domain EPEVTQTPSHQVTQMGQEVILRCVPISNHLYFYWYRQILGQKVEFLVSFYNNEISEKSEIFDDQFSVERPDGSNFTLKIRSTKLEDSAMYFCASRAPGGWTEAFFGQGTRLTVV.

The chain links TRBV19 to TRBJ1-1; maybe TRBD1 (6 bases). Germline V gene data show CDR1 as LNHDA and CDR2 as SQIVND (reference sequence). The CDR3 spans 17 residues. Trimming cost V 2 bases and J 3 bases, with 19 bases left between them. The CDR3 DNA reads as TGTGCCAGTAGTATACAGCAGGGGCTGATTACTCACACTGAAGCTTTCTTT. Amino acids: CASSIQQGLITHTEAFF.

This clone was recorded only once. V gene TRBV11-2 combines with J gene TRBJ2-7, with no clear D. V dropped 0 bases and J dropped 6 bases, with 9 bases sitting between them. Germline V gives CDR1 SGHAT, CDR2 FQNNGV. The CDR3 loop spans 13 amino acids. CDR3 sequence reads: CASSLDRPGEQYF. CDR3 nucleotide sequence: TGTGCCAGCAGCTTAGACCGGCCCGGCGAGCAGTACTTC.

The count of this clone is one. The chain is built from TRBV5-8 and TRBJ2-1; 15 bases match TRBD2. The V gene's germline CDR1 is SGHTS and CDR2 YDEGEE. The V and J ends lost 3 bases and 15 bases, in that order; junction bases with no gene match: 7. CDR3 length: 14 amino acids. For the CDR3, the DNA is TGTGCCAGCAGCTCCGGGACTAGCGGGAGGAAGGCGTTCTTC. Translating gives CASSSGTSGRKAFF. Supplemented by reference TRBV5-8 and TRBJ2-1, the full variable domain reads EAGVTQSPTHLIKTRGQQATLRCSPISGHTSVYWYQQALGLGLQFLLWYDEGEERNRGNFPPRFSGRQFPNYSSELNVNALELEDSALYLCASSSGTSGRKAFFGPGTRLTVL.

The chain uses TRBV10-1 and TRBJ2-3; perhaps TRBD1 as D (6 bases). V gave up 0 bases and J gave up 0 bases, with 13 bases separating them. This CDR3 contains 17 residues. Germline CDR1 reads WNHNN; CDR2 reads SYGVQD (reference sequence). The CDR3 is CASSESTGPWSTDTQYF. CDR3 nucleotide sequence: TGCGCCAGCAGTGAGTCGACAGGCCCCTGGAGCACAGATACGCAGTATTTT.

This rearrangement joins TRBV19 to TRBJ2-2, with a possible D match to TRBD2 (5 bases). Trimming took 7 bases from V and 4 from J, leaving 13 bases between them. Germline V gene lookup returns CDR1 LNHDA and CDR2 SQIVND (reference sequence). The CDR3 length is 14 residues. CDR3 DNA: TGTGCCAGTATCCGACGAGAGGGCACCGGGGAGCTGTTTTTT. Residues: CASIRREGTGELFF.